This entry describes one TCR beta chain. Its antigen is unidentified. This record comes from a study of shared clonotypes between healthy human individuals. Notes on the study in general: Clonotype sharing among donors likely depends on sequencing depth.

V lost 5 bases, J lost 8 bases, and 9 bases stayed unmatched. The germline V gene has CDR1 SGHAT and CDR2 FQNNGV. The CDR3 is 15 amino acids. Around 30,000 T cell genomes, or roughly 320 ng DNA, went into unsorted PBMC replicate PCRs. This table comes from immunoSEQ multiplex PCR, and its TCRdb copy is limited to in-frame clones, with some not included. The repertoire includes 490,000 or so clones, about three quarters of them detected once, and approximately 13% sits in the top ten. The chain employs TRBV11-2 and TRBJ2-1, with 10 bases fitting TRBD1. The sample comprised PBMCs. The receptor comes from a middle-aged woman in good health. Some clones in this sample may be carry-over from other donors' samples. Written as DNA, the CDR3 is TGTGCCAGCAGCCTCCTCCGGGACAGGGGAGATGAGCAGTTCTTC. Translated, it gives CASSLLRDRGDEQFF.